This entry lists 4 T cell receptor beta chains sequenced from one sample in a study of T-cell reconstitution after alpha-beta-depleted transplantation in children. Preparation of the TCRbeta library was carried out with unique molecular identifiers. TCRdb independently ran MiXCR on the PCR reads; one entry per CDR3 protein. The sample gives about 580,000 distinct CDR3 sequences, 20% to 25% of which show up once; 13% to 15% is in the top ten. Sequenced material: PBMCs, mostly from graft donor cells, taken 360 days after TCRalphabeta/CD19-depleted stem cell transplant. These receptors all come from a boy younger than two who had a stem cell transplant for acute myeloid leukemia, so the T cells may come from the graft donor.

This chain joins TRBV6-2 or TRBV6-3 and TRBJ2-3, with 7 bases matching TRBD1. Germline trimming cut 5 bases from V and 4 bases from J; bases unmatched to any gene: 9. The CDR3 has 15 residues. The germline V gene encodes CDR1 MNHEY and CDR2 SVGEGT. CDR3 nucleotides: TGTGCCAGCAGTCGACAGGGCCTCACCGCAGATACGCAGTATTTT. This codes for CASSRQGLTADTQYF.

This clonotype was observed a handful of times. This chain uses TRBV7-6 with TRBJ2-1; 10 bases are a match to TRBD2. The CDR3 has 16 amino acids. Trimming took 5 bases from V and 6 from J; bases not matched to a gene: 10. CDR1 is SGHVS, CDR2 FNYEAQ, per germline. The CDR3 loop is CASSPLLAGAPNEQFF. CDR3 nucleotide sequence: TGTGCCAGCAGCCCACTGCTAGCGGGGGCGCCCAATGAGCAGTTCTTC. Filled out from reference TRBV7-6 and TRBJ2-1, the complete variable domain reads GAGVSQSPRYKVTKRGQDVALRCDPISGHVSLYWYRQALGQGPEFLTYFNYEAQQDKSGLPNDRFSAERPEGSISTLTIQRTEQRDSAMYRCASSPLLAGAPNEQFFGPGTRLTVL.

The chain combines TRBV6-5 with TRBJ2-6; no clear D. From germline, CDR1 is MNHEY and CDR2 SVGAGI. This CDR3 is 15 amino acids long. The V end was cut by 4 bases, the J end by 4 bases, with 11 bases between. As DNA, the CDR3 is TGTGCCAGCAGTTCCAGGTTAACCGGGGCCAACGTCCTGACTTTC. Protein product: CASSSRLTGANVLTF.

This clonotype was counted at least ten times. V is TRBV6-5 and J is TRBJ2-7, with 8 nucleotides matching TRBD1. CDR1 MNHEY and CDR2 SVGAGI come from the germline V gene. The CDR3 sequence is 15 residues long. The ends lost 1 base at V and 0 bases at J; junction bases unmatched: 2. The CDR3 DNA follows: TGTGCCAGCAGTTACTGGCAGGGGGCCTCCTACGAGCAGTACTTC. Translating gives CASSYWQGASYEQYF.